Shown below are 32 T cell receptor beta chains from a single sample sequenced in a study of Graves' ophthalmopathy and Graves' hyperthyroidism (dated by TCRdb to between 2018 and 2020). Data came from an Illumina HiSeq 2000. For repertoire sequencing, TCR beta CDR3 regions were amplified from RNA transcripts. The first round was an RT-PCR using HTBI primers with the Qiagen OneStep RT-PCR kit, and this first round was followed by a second-round multiplex PCR, then size selection and purification. TCRdb trimmed the raw reads at Q25, called clones with MiXCR and kept productive beta chains. Identical CDR3 protein sequences are pooled into one entry, listed with their most common genes and DNA. This sample is represented by hundreds of thousands of distinct CDR3 sequences; around a fifth of them were singletons. Approximately 7.7% of the sample is in the top ten clones. Sequencing was carried out using peripheral blood. The receptor set was obtained from a woman aged 18-35 years with stable Graves' hyperthyroidism. Some clones in this sample may be carry-over from other donors' samples. Donor details come from another sample of the same person, matched by shared clones.

This clonotype turned up a few times. The V call is TRBV10-2, the J call TRBJ1-1; D is undetermined. Germline values: CDR1 WSHSY, CDR2 SAAADI. There are 14 residues in the CDR3. The germline V and J ends were trimmed by 7 bases and 5 bases, with 17 bases remaining between them. CDR3 in DNA: TGCGCCAGCACAGGCCCTGGGGTGGTGACTGAAGCTTTCTTT. Its protein is CASTGPGVVTEAFF.

This clonotype appeared once. The CDR3 region has the DNA TGTGCCAGCAGCCAAGTGAGCAGTAACTATGGCTACACCTTC. Its translation: CASSQVSSNYGYTF. This rearrangement joins TRBV4-2 to TRBJ1-2; unclear D gene. This CDR3 comprises 14 residues. Germline CDR1 reads LGHNA; CDR2 reads YNFKEQ. V was shortened by 1 base and J by 1 base, with 7 bases between the two germline ends.

In regard to this clonotype: One junction end disagrees with the germline gene, perhaps due to a read error. The chain employs TRBV5-5 and TRBJ2-7; D may be TRBD1 or TRBD2 (6 bases each). Germline-derived CDR1 and CDR2 are SGHKS and YYEKEE (reference sequence). This CDR3 comprises 14 residues. CDR3 nucleotide sequence: TGTGTCAGCAGCCTCCAGGGGCCCCGGGGGGAGCAGTACTTC. This sequence encodes CVSSLQGPRGEQYF. The entire variable domain, with the rest obtained from reference TRBV5-5 and TRBJ2-7, is as follows: DAGVTQSPTHLIKTRGQQVTLRCSPISGHKSVSWYQQVLGQGPQFIFQYYEKEERGRGNFPDRFSARQFPNYSSELNVNALLLGDSALYLCVSSLQGPRGEQYFGPGTRLTVT.

In its sample, this clonotype ranks as medium-sized. The chain links TRBV6-5 to TRBJ1-2, with 9 bases fitting TRBD1. Germline CDR1 is MNHEY and CDR2 is SVGAGI. The CDR3 runs 16 residues. Unmatched junction bases numbered 13, after V lost 7 bases and J lost 4 bases. The chain's CDR3 is CASTLPWTGVGYGYTF. The CDR3 DNA follows: TGTGCCAGCACTCTTCCCTGGACAGGGGTTGGCTATGGCTACACCTTC.

This chain uses TRBV2 with TRBJ2-2; maybe TRBD1 (5 bases). Germline V lookup: CDR1 SNHLY, CDR2 FYNNEI. The germline V and J ends were trimmed by 0 bases and 9 bases, with 11 bases remaining between them. The CDR3 sequence is 14 residues long. The CDR3 reads CASSEALQGRELFF. CDR3 nucleotides: TGTGCCAGCAGTGAAGCGCTTCAGGGTCGGGAGCTGTTTTTT. Using reference TRBV2 and TRBJ2-2 for the parts outside the CDR3, the full variable domain is EPEVTQTPSHQVTQMGQEVILRCVPISNHLYFYWYRQILGQKVEFLVSFYNNEISEKSEIFDDQFSVERPDGSNFTLKIRSTKLEDSAMYFCASSEALQGRELFFGEGSRLTVL.

This clonotype was detected many times. The chain links TRBV7-8 to TRBJ1-5; 7 nucleotides line up with TRBD1. There are 16 residues in the CDR3. V lost 0 bases, J lost 4 bases, and 6 bases stayed unmatched. Per germline, CDR1 SGHVS and CDR2 FQNEAQ. The CDR3 DNA reads as TGTGCCAGCAGCTTAGCGGCGGGACAGATAAATCAGCCCCAGCATTTT. It is translated as CASSLAAGQINQPQHF.

The sample holds many counts of this clonotype. The genes are TRBV5-1 and TRBJ1-2; possible D gene TRBD1, 5 bases. The germline V gene encodes CDR1 SGHRS and CDR2 YFSETQ. The CDR3 loop spans 14 amino acids. V lost 3 bases, J lost 4 bases, and 13 bases lay in between. CDR3 loop: CASSSTVPTYGYTF. The CDR3 region has the DNA TGCGCCAGCAGCTCGACAGTCCCAACCTATGGCTACACCTTC.

This clonotype was detected many times. The chain carries TRBV6-1 and TRBJ1-2; unclear D gene. CDR3 length equals 14 residues. V lost 0 bases and J 8 bases, leaving 13 bases between the germline ends. Looked up from germline, CDR1 is MNHNS and CDR2 is SASEGT. For the CDR3, the DNA is TGTGCCAGCAGTGAAGCTCGAGTAGTCGGCGGCTACACCTTC. Protein product: CASSEARVVGGYTF.

The V call is TRBV19, the J call TRBJ2-2; maybe TRBD2 (6 bases). V shed 3 bases and J shed 8 bases, with 10 bases lying between them. The CDR3 extends over 13 amino acids. Germline V gene sequence: CDR1 LNHDA, CDR2 SQIVND (reference sequence). The CDR3 loop is CASSMGGAGELFF. CDR3 sequence (DNA): TGTGCCAGTAGTATGGGGGGAGCTGGGGAGCTGTTTTTT.

At least ten counts were recorded for this clonotype. The chain couples TRBV6-1 to TRBJ2-7, with TRBD1 matching 12 bases. This CDR3 contains 16 residues. Germline CDR1 MNHNS, CDR2 SASEGT. The V and J ends lost 6 bases and 4 bases, in that order; junction bases with no gene match: 10. DNA for the CDR3: TGTGCCAGCAGCAGATACGCGGGACAGGGGGCATACGAGCAGTACTTC. This codes for CASSRYAGQGAYEQYF.

Note on this clonotype: Since the CDR3 does not end with the conserved phenylalanine or tryptophan, this likely comes from a read error. The DNA is omitted, as the CDR3 cannot be located on it reliably, and the CDR3 follows TCRdb's listing. V and J are TRBV6-1 and TRBJ2-2; whether TRBD2, the table's D call, matches the DNA was not checked. The CDR3 spans 14 residues, counting both ends. Germline V gene lookup returns CDR1 MNHNS and CDR2 SASEGT. The CDR3 loop is CASSQDSNTGELLL.

This chain links TRBV12-5 with TRBJ2-5; TRBD2 might be the D (6 bases). The CDR3 spans 14 residues. The V end was cut by 6 bases, the J end by 5 bases, with 16 bases between. The germline V gene encodes CDR1 LGHNT and CDR2 FRNRAP. The CDR3 reads CASGRDSGTETQYF. The CDR3 nucleotides are TGTGCTAGTGGCCGGGACTCAGGAACGGAGACCCAGTACTTC.

This chain connects TRBV18 to TRBJ1-3; 9 bases agree with TRBD1. Germline values: CDR1 KGHSH, CDR2 LQKENI. V was clipped by 2 bases and J by 2 bases; unmatched bases: 4. The CDR3 is made up of 16 amino acids. The CDR3 reads CASSPGRTGAGNTIYF. CDR3 nucleotide sequence: TGTGCCAGCTCACCAGGGAGGACAGGGGCTGGAAACACCATATATTTT.

J is TRBJ1-1 and V is TRBV9; the match to TRBD1 covers 8 bases. This CDR3 spans 15 amino acids. CDR1 SGDLS and CDR2 YYNGEE come from the germline V gene. V was clipped by 0 bases and J by 4 bases; unmatched bases: 5. The CDR3 region is CASSVGNRGITEAFF. Here the CDR3 DNA reads TGTGCCAGCAGCGTAGGGAACAGGGGGATCACTGAAGCTTTCTTT.

About this clonotype: The final CDR3 position lacks the conserved phenylalanine or tryptophan, pointing to a likely read error. J is TRBJ1-2 and V is TRBV20-1, with 7 bases identical to TRBD1. The germline V gene encodes CDR1 DFQATT and CDR2 SNEGSKA (reference sequence). V was clipped by 6 bases and J by 3 bases; unmatched bases: 7. The CDR3 contains 13 residues. The CDR3: CSAYLGQDYGYTY. CDR3 coding DNA: TGCAGTGCCTATCTAGGACAGGACTATGGCTACACCTAC.

This clonotype has a handful of counts. This chain joins TRBV4-1 and TRBJ2-5, with D perhaps TRBD1 or TRBD2 (6 bases each). Looked up from germline, CDR1 is MGHRA and CDR2 is YSYEKL. This CDR3 comprises 16 residues. V dropped 2 bases and J dropped 1 base, with 14 bases sitting between them. The CDR3: CASSQSLRGLQETQYF. The CDR3 coding sequence is TGCGCCAGCAGCCAATCGTTACGGGGGCTCCAAGAGACCCAGTACTTC.

Only a few counts were recorded for this clonotype. The rearrangement uses TRBV29-1 and TRBJ2-3; 8 bases agree with TRBD2. The CDR3 runs to 16 residues. The germline CDR1 and CDR2 sequences are SQVTM and ANQGSEA. Losses at the gene ends were 2 bases for V and 3 bases for J; bases not matched to a gene: 10. For the CDR3, the DNA is TGCAGCGTTGAACGACGGCCAGCGGGAGAGACAGATACGCAGTATTTT. It is translated as CSVERRPAGETDTQYF.

The chain is built from TRBV30 and TRBJ1-2; TRBD1 is a possible D gene (5 bases). V lost 5 bases and J lost 6, with 13 bases in between. CDR3 size: 12 residues. Germline V lookup: CDR1 GTSNPN, CDR2 SVGIG (reference sequence). The CDR3 here is CAWVQEGHGYTF. CDR3 DNA sequence: TGTGCCTGGGTGCAGGAGGGGCATGGCTACACCTTC.

This clonotype was seen ten or more times. V gene TRBV7-3 combines with J gene TRBJ1-1, with no clear D. The V end was cut by 2 bases, the J end by 4 bases, with 11 bases between. Germline lookup yields CDR1 SGHTA and CDR2 FQGTGA. The CDR3 is 14 amino acids. CDR3 sequence reads: CASSLERGSTEAFF. The DNA of the CDR3 is TGTGCCAGCAGCTTAGAACGGGGAAGCACTGAAGCTTTCTTT.

The rearrangement joins TRBV28 to TRBJ1-2; D gene uncertain. Between the trimmed V and J ends, which lost 3 bases and 8 bases, there was a span of 19 bases. The CDR3 is 15 residues long. Germline V gives CDR1 MDHEN, CDR2 SYDVKM. In DNA form, the CDR3 reads TGTGCCAGCAGTTTGAGGACGGGAGCTAGTAGGGGCTACACCTTC. It translates to CASSLRTGASRGYTF.

Many counts were recorded for this clonotype. The rearrangement joins TRBV6-1 to TRBJ2-7; 8 bases match TRBD2. CDR3 length: 15 residues. CDR1 is MNHNS, CDR2 SASEGT, per germline. The junction had 9 bases not matched to a gene; V was cut back by 4 bases and J by 4 bases. The CDR3 sequence: CASSGGGAGVYEQYF. DNA of the CDR3: TGTGCCAGCAGTGGGGGAGGAGCGGGAGTGTACGAGCAGTACTTC.

Many counts were recorded for this clonotype. The chain joins TRBV12-3 or TRBV12-4 to TRBJ2-7; D call uncertain. V shed 0 bases and J shed 6 bases, with 6 bases lying between them. The CDR3 extends over 12 amino acids. CDR3 in amino acids: CASSLAGSEQYF. Here the CDR3 DNA reads TGTGCCAGCAGTTTAGCGGGTAGCGAGCAGTACTTC.

This clonotype was detected many times. CDR3 sequence: CASSRARRRGGETQYF. The CDR3 DNA reads as TGTGCCAGCAGTCGCGCAAGGAGGCGGGGGGGAGAGACCCAGTACTTC. V is TRBV6-1 and J is TRBJ2-5, with 9 bases aligning to TRBD2. The germline V gene has CDR1 MNHNS and CDR2 SASEGT. The CDR3 consists of 16 residues. Losses at the gene ends were 5 bases for V and 4 bases for J; bases not matched to a gene: 11.

As for this clonotype: A clone one base away is much larger, so this may be a read error. The missing conserved phenylalanine or tryptophan at the end of this CDR3 makes a read error likely. This rearrangement joins TRBV19 to TRBJ1-5; the D is unclear. The CDR3 is 15 residues long. The germline V and J ends were trimmed by 4 bases and 2 bases, with 12 bases remaining between them. CDR1 is LNHDA and CDR2 is SQIVND in the germline V gene (reference sequence). The DNA for the CDR3 is TGTGCCAGTAGTAGTTGGGGAAAAGGCAATCAGCCCCAGCATTTG. It specifies CASSSWGKGNQPQHL.

This clonotype was recorded many times. The CDR3 bases are TGTGCCGACAGGCCCTCCCGGGACACTGAAGCTTTCTTT. It yields the protein CADRPSRDTEAFF. The chain is built from TRBV12-3 or TRBV12-4 and TRBJ1-1; perhaps TRBD1 as D (6 bases). The CDR3 sequence is 13 residues long. Trimming cost V 11 bases and J 3 bases, with 16 bases left between them.

The CDR3 DNA sequence: TGCGCCAGCAGCCAGGGTCAGGGCCCCACCGGGGAGCTGTTTTTT. It yields the protein CASSQGQGPTGELFF. This chain joins TRBV4-1 and TRBJ2-2; the D gene is possibly TRBD1 (5 bases). The CDR3 totals 15 residues. V dropped 3 bases and J dropped 4 bases, with 12 bases sitting between them. Germline assignment: CDR1 MGHRA and CDR2 YSYEKL.

This sequence joins TRBV20-1 and TRBJ2-7, with D possibly TRBD1 on 6 matching bases. V dropped 5 bases and J dropped 3 bases, with 17 bases sitting between them. The CDR3 is 14 amino acids. The germline V gene has CDR1 DFQATT and CDR2 SNEGSKA (reference sequence). This CDR3 reads CSAPQGRNLYEQYF. For the CDR3, the DNA is TGCAGTGCTCCACAGGGACGGAACCTCTACGAGCAGTACTTC.

The chain uses TRBV20-1 and TRBJ1-5; D is unresolved. CDR1 is DFQATT, CDR2 SNEGSKA, per germline (reference sequence). The CDR3 is 12 residues long. Between the trimmed V and J ends, which lost 4 bases and 1 base, there was a span of 5 bases. CDR3 sequence (DNA): TGCAGTGCTATTAAAAGCAATCAGCCCCAGCATTTT. It translates to CSAIKSNQPQHF.

This clonotype was detected a few times. V gene TRBV19 combines with J gene TRBJ2-7; 9 bases line up with TRBD1. Germline V gene sequence: CDR1 LNHDA, CDR2 SQIVND (reference sequence). V was pared by 6 bases and J by 5 bases, with 8 bases of the junction left unmatched. CDR3 length equals 14 residues. The CDR3, as DNA: TGTGCCAGTAGGTACCGGGACAGGGACCACGAGCAGTACTTC. Translated: CASRYRDRDHEQYF.

The V call is TRBV5-8, the J call TRBJ1-3; D gene uncertain. CDR1 and CDR2 from the germline V gene are SGHTS and YDEGEE. The CDR3 is 13 amino acids. V was cut by 4 bases and J by 3 bases, with 8 bases left in between. CDR3: CASSGRRGNTIYF. The CDR3, as DNA: TGTGCCAGCAGCGGTCGCCGTGGAAACACCATATATTTT.

The CDR3: CAANRAGGDQPQHF. The CDR3 DNA sequence: TGTGCCGCCAATCGAGCAGGGGGCGATCAGCCCCAGCATTTT. V gene TRBV6-1 combines with J gene TRBJ1-5; TRBD1 aligns across 8 bases. Germline V gives CDR1 MNHNS, CDR2 SASEGT. With 11 bases clipped from V and 5 bases from J, the junction kept 11 bases outside the gene matches. There are 14 residues in the CDR3.

V and J are TRBV6-7 and TRBJ1-2; 10 nucleotides align to TRBD1. TRBV6-7 is sorted into the ORF group, with uncertain function. J was trimmed by 3 bases and V by 2 bases; bases with no gene match: 9. CDR3 length equals 17 residues. CDR3 sequence reads: CASSYPRQGARYYGYTF. CDR3 sequence (DNA): TGTGCCAGCAGTTACCCAAGACAGGGGGCGAGGTACTATGGCTACACCTTC.